A single sample is the source of the 14 T cell receptor beta chains below, sequenced in a study of shared clonotypes between healthy human individuals. Generated by immunoSEQ multiplex PCR, the TCRdb table keeps only in-frame clones and is missing some. The profile shows about 450,000 clones, around 80% of them singletons. Sequencing used PBMCs. These receptors were taken from a middle-aged woman in good health. Some clones in this sample may be carry-over from other donors' samples.

J is TRBJ2-3 and V is TRBV19, with 11 bases lining up with TRBD2. Germline V gene data show CDR1 as LNHDA and CDR2 as SQIVND (reference sequence). The CDR3 runs to 17 residues. J gave up 4 bases and V 3 bases, and 9 bases lay outside the gene matches. CDR3 region: CASSMGLAGGEADTQYF. Written as DNA, the CDR3 is TGTGCCAGTAGTATGGGTCTAGCGGGAGGAGAGGCAGATACGCAGTATTTT.

This clone was seen only a few times. The J gene is TRBJ2-5, the V gene TRBV7-2; 10 bases map to TRBD1. Gene TRBJ2-7 matches the end of the DNA better, so the J call may be wrong. CDR3 length: 15 residues. CDR1 is SGHTA and CDR2 is FQGNSA in the germline V gene. CDR3: CASSLTGTGEYEQYF. The CDR3 DNA follows: TGTGCCAGCAGCTTAACCGGGACAGGGGAGTACGAGCAGTACTTC.

The sample holds a few counts of this clone. V usage is TRBV7-2 and J usage is TRBJ2-5; D gene uncertain. Germline V lookup: CDR1 SGHTA, CDR2 FQGNSA. V was shortened by 6 bases and J by 0 bases, with 14 bases between the two germline ends. This CDR3 has 15 amino acids. Written as DNA, the CDR3 is TGTGCCAGCAGTTTTTCCGCGTTTGACCAAGAGACCCAGTACTTC. Amino acids: CASSFSAFDQETQYF.

J is TRBJ2-5 and V is TRBV9, with TRBD1 matching 7 bases. CDR3 size: 12 residues. Unmatched junction bases numbered 3, after V lost 4 bases and J lost 6 bases. CDR1 and CDR2 (germline): SGDLS, YYNGEE. The CDR3 reads CASSLTGKTQYF. DNA of the CDR3: TGTGCCAGCAGCCTGACAGGGAAGACCCAGTACTTC. Full variable domain (remainder filled in from reference TRBV9 and TRBJ2-5): DSGVTQTPKHLITATGQRVTLRCSPRSGDLSVYWYQQSLDQGLQFLIQYYNGEERAKGNILERFSAQQFPDLHSELNLSSLELGDSALYFCASSLTGKTQYFGPGTRLLVL.

This clone appeared a few times. This chain links TRBV7-8 with TRBJ1-5; the D is unclear. CDR3 length: 14 amino acids. V lost 7 bases and J lost 7, with 17 bases in between. Looked up from germline, CDR1 is SGHVS and CDR2 is FQNEAQ. The CDR3 bases are TGTGCCAGCACTACCAGTCGGGCAGGCCAGCCCCAGCATTTT. It codes for CASTTSRAGQPQHF.

Points on this clone: The junction does not match germline at one end; this may be a read error. Distinct nucleotide sequences in the sample also encode this CDR3. V gene TRBV10-3 combines with J gene TRBJ1-2; no clear D. CDR3 length equals 14 residues. Germline V gene lookup returns CDR1 ENHRY and CDR2 SYGVKD. The DNA of the CDR3 is TGTGCCATCAGTGAGTCGAAACAGAGCTATGGTTACACCTTC. Amino acids: CAISESKQSYGYTF.

This clone was counted a single time. J is TRBJ1-2 and V is TRBV7-1; D gene unclear. TRBV7-1 qualifies as an ORF whose function is uncertain. V lost 6 bases, J lost 8 bases, and 16 bases lay in between. This CDR3 spans 13 amino acids. DNA for the CDR3: TGTGCCAGCAGACCTATGGGGTCCAGAGGCTACACCTTC. Translation: CASRPMGSRGYTF.

The V gene is TRBV4-3, the J gene TRBJ2-1; a possible D gene is TRBD2 (6 bases). V lost 0 bases, J lost 8 bases, and 17 bases lay in between. CDR1 LGHNA and CDR2 YSLEER come from the germline V gene. The CDR3 covers 16 residues. The CDR3 sequence: CASSQDFGAGRHEQFF. CDR3 bases: TGCGCCAGCAGCCAAGACTTCGGAGCGGGTAGACATGAGCAGTTCTTC.

The chain uses TRBV5-1 and TRBJ2-7; the D call may be TRBD1 or TRBD2 (5 bases each). In germline, CDR1 is SGHRS, CDR2 YFSETQ. Trimming took off 0 bases at V and 3 bases at J, with 10 bases between the two ends. This CDR3 contains 14 residues. In nucleotides, the CDR3 is TGCGCCAGCAGCTTGGTTGGGGGTAACTACGAGCAGTACTTC. Translating it yields CASSLVGGNYEQYF.

This chain connects TRBV7-2 to TRBJ2-2, with 9 positions matching TRBD2. The trim removed 4 bases at V and 0 bases at J, leaving 12 bases unmatched. CDR3 length: 19 residues. Germline V gives CDR1 SGHTA, CDR2 FQGNSA. The CDR3 here is CASSSALAGRTSNTGELFF. CDR3 DNA: TGTGCCAGCAGCTCAGCCCTAGCGGGAAGAACCTCGAACACCGGGGAGCTGTTTTTT.

The chain is built from TRBV5-1 and TRBJ2-7; the match to TRBD1 covers 10 bases. The germline V gene encodes CDR1 SGHRS and CDR2 YFSETQ. V lost 0 bases to trimming and J lost 3 bases; unmatched junction nucleotides: 9. The length of the CDR3 is 17 residues. The CDR3 DNA reads as TGCGCCAGCAGCTTGGACTACCGGGACAGGGGTTTCTACGAGCAGTACTTC. It is translated as CASSLDYRDRGFYEQYF.

There are a few counts of this clone. V usage is TRBV6-5 and J usage is TRBJ1-2, with 9 bases fitting TRBD1. The V and J ends lost 4 bases and 5 bases, in that order; junction bases with no gene match: 11. The CDR3 loop spans 16 amino acids. The germline V gene encodes CDR1 MNHEY and CDR2 SVGAGI. As DNA, the CDR3 is TGTGCCAGCAGTTCTTGGACAGGGGACGGTTTATATGGCTACACCTTC. Encoded protein: CASSSWTGDGLYGYTF.

The rearrangement links TRBV4-1 to TRBJ2-1, with TRBD2 matching over 7 bases. The V segment lost 1 base and the J segment 11 bases; nucleotides outside the gene matches: 14. The CDR3 length is 16 residues. CDR1 MGHRA and CDR2 YSYEKL come from the germline V gene. The DNA for the CDR3 is TGCGCCAGCAGCCAAGTTGGGGGGGAGGGCCTTTCTAAGCAGTTCTTC. Its protein is CASSQVGGEGLSKQFF.

The chain carries TRBV9 and TRBJ2-3; D not certain. In germline, CDR1 is SGDLS, CDR2 YYNGEE. The V end was cut by 0 bases, the J end by 2 bases, with 7 bases between. This CDR3 has 14 amino acids. The CDR3 loop is CASSVGRVTDTQYF. In nucleotides, the CDR3 is TGTGCCAGCAGCGTAGGTAGGGTCACAGATACGCAGTATTTT.